Below, 26 T cell receptor beta chains from the same sample are listed, as sequenced in a study of blood T cell repertoires in COVID-19 (TCRdb year 2020). The method was the immunoSEQ multiplex PCR assay. Drawn from immuneACCESS, this table holds only the in-frame rearrangements with V and J called that TCRdb kept. Clones are partly lost; checked studies trace under half to an unresolved V gene and leave the rest unexplained. The sample has about 91,000 clones on record, more than 75% of them singletons. The top ten clones comprise about 5% of the sample. Sequencing was carried out using peripheral blood. These receptors came from a woman of 80 years or more with active COVID-19.

The V gene is TRBV25-1, the J gene TRBJ1-2; D might be TRBD1 (5 bases). CDR3 size: 13 residues. Trimming removed 3 bases at V and 7 bases at J, with 12 bases between. Germline values: CDR1 MGHDK, CDR2 SYGVNS. The CDR3 bases are TGTGCCAGCAGTGATGCACCAGGGTTTGGCTACACCTTC. Translation gives CASSDAPGFGYTF.

The chain carries TRBV5-4 and TRBJ2-1; D might be TRBD1 (5 bases). Germline CDR1 SGHNT, CDR2 YYREEE (reference sequence). Between the trimmed V and J ends, which lost 4 bases and 4 bases, there was a span of 12 bases. CDR3 length: 14 residues. DNA for the CDR3: TGTGCCAGCAGCCAAGGACAAGGATACAATGAGCAGTTCTTC. This gives the protein CASSQGQGYNEQFF.

The rearrangement joins TRBV19 to TRBJ1-4; 7 nucleotides line up with TRBD1. Germline V CDR1 and CDR2: LNHDA, SQIVND (reference sequence). Unmatched junction bases numbered 5, after V lost 8 bases and J lost 5 bases. This CDR3 has 13 amino acids. In nucleotides, the CDR3 is TGTGCCAGTGCGGGACAGCGGAATGAAAAACTGTTTTTT. It codes for CASAGQRNEKLFF.

This rearrangement joins TRBV27 to TRBJ1-6; 9 nucleotides line up with TRBD1. Trimming took 10 bases from V and 9 from J; bases not matched to a gene: 19. CDR1 and CDR2 (germline): MNHEY, SMNVEV (reference sequence). The CDR3 totals 17 residues. CDR3 sequence (DNA): TGTGCCACCCAGAACGTCTATAACAGGGGGCGAAGTTCACCCCTCCACTTT. Translation gives CATQNVYNRGRSSPLHF.

V and J are TRBV18 and TRBJ1-1; no reliable D call. V was shortened by 3 bases and J by 3 bases, with 17 bases between the two germline ends. The CDR3 runs to 16 residues. CDR1 and CDR2 from the germline V gene are KGHSH and LQKENI. CDR3 loop: CASSPRDALVYTEAFF. Written as DNA, the CDR3 is TGTGCCAGCTCACCGCGGGATGCCTTGGTATACACTGAAGCTTTCTTT.

The gene calls are TRBV19 and TRBJ2-5, with D maybe TRBD2 (6 bases). V was shortened by 6 bases and J by 5 bases, with 16 bases between the two germline ends. Looked up from germline, CDR1 is LNHDA and CDR2 is SQIVND (reference sequence). The CDR3 consists of 14 residues. The CDR3 loop reads CASSLSRGWETQYF. The CDR3 DNA sequence: TGTGCCAGTAGCCTCTCGCGGGGCTGGGAGACCCAGTACTTC. The full variable domain, its missing parts supplied by reference TRBV19 and TRBJ2-5, is DGGITQSPKYLFRKEGQNVTLSCEQNLNHDAMYWYRQDPGQGLRLIYYSQIVNDFQKGDIAEGYSVSREKKESFPLTVTSAQKNPTAFYLCASSLSRGWETQYFGPGTRLLVL.

V is TRBV27 and J is TRBJ2-1; the match to TRBD1 covers 9 bases. CDR3 size: 15 residues. V was pared by 3 bases and J by 9 bases, with 9 bases of the junction left unmatched. Germline lookup yields CDR1 MNHEY and CDR2 SMNVEV (reference sequence). Here the CDR3 DNA reads TGTGCCAGCAGTTTGAAAGGACAGGGGATGGGTGAGCAGTTCTTC. Protein sequence: CASSLKGQGMGEQFF.

The J gene is TRBJ1-2, the V gene TRBV3-1 (or the pseudogene TRBV3-2); 10 positions match TRBD1. This CDR3 region has 15 residues. The ends lost 3 bases at V and 3 bases at J; junction bases unmatched: 4. CDR1 and CDR2 (germline): LGHDT, YNNKEL (reference sequence). The DNA of the CDR3 is TGTGCCAGCAGCCAGGACAGGGGGGGGTACTATGGCTACACCTTC. Protein: CASSQDRGGYYGYTF.

The rearrangement uses TRBV6-5 and TRBJ2-5; 8 nucleotides match TRBD1. The trim removed 7 bases at V and 5 bases at J, leaving 6 bases unmatched. In germline, CDR1 is MNHEY, CDR2 SVGAGI. The CDR3 consists of 13 residues. CDR3 residues: CASTETGVETQYF. The CDR3 DNA reads TGTGCCAGCACAGAGACAGGGGTGGAGACCCAGTACTTC.

This clone turned up a few times. The chain has TRBV2 and TRBJ1-2; weak D call: TRBD1 (6 bases). CDR1 and CDR2 (germline): SNHLY, FYNNEI. Trimming shortened V by 4 bases and J by 8 bases, and 17 bases separated the two germline ends. The CDR3 contains 14 residues. The CDR3 coding sequence is TGTGCCAGCAGTGGCTCCGGGCGCGGACAGGGCTACACCTTC. Translation gives CASSGSGRGQGYTF.

This chain connects TRBV14 to TRBJ1-2; D unclear. CDR1 is SGHDN and CDR2 is FVKESK in the germline V gene. Trimming removed 4 bases at V and 0 bases at J, with 9 bases between. This CDR3 has 14 amino acids. DNA for the CDR3: TGTGCCAGCAGCCTCCTCGGAGCTAACTATGGCTACACCTTC. This codes for CASSLLGANYGYTF.

The chain has TRBV5-1 and TRBJ2-1; 7 positions match TRBD2. The V and J ends lost 6 bases and 7 bases, in that order; junction bases with no gene match: 7. CDR3 size: 13 residues. Germline V gene data show CDR1 as SGHRS and CDR2 as YFSETQ. The CDR3: CASKKRDSNEQFF. The CDR3 DNA reads TGCGCCAGCAAAAAGCGGGATAGTAATGAGCAGTTCTTC.

The chain links TRBV6-2 or TRBV6-3 to TRBJ2-1; 11 nucleotides line up with TRBD1. Looked up from germline, CDR1 is MNHEY and CDR2 is SVGEGT. V was clipped by 2 bases and J by 6 bases; unmatched bases: 3. This CDR3 has 15 amino acids. The CDR3 nucleotides read TGTGCCAGCAGTTACCCAGGGACAGGGGGCAATGAGCAGTTCTTC. Amino acids: CASSYPGTGGNEQFF.

The rearrangement joins TRBV7-9 to TRBJ1-3; 7 bases fit TRBD1. The trim removed 4 bases at V and 11 bases at J, leaving 8 bases unmatched. This CDR3 contains 13 residues. Germline lookup yields CDR1 SEHNR and CDR2 FQNEAQ (reference sequence). CDR3: CASSSSGGRAIYF. The CDR3 DNA reads TGTGCCAGCAGCTCGTCAGGGGGGCGTGCCATATATTTT.

The chain carries TRBV18 and TRBJ1-3; 8 positions match TRBD1. The length of the CDR3 is 15 residues. Germline V lookup: CDR1 KGHSH, CDR2 LQKENI. V lost 3 bases, J lost 7 bases, and 8 bases stayed unmatched. The CDR3 DNA reads as TGTGCCAGCTCACCTGGACAGGGAAAGTGGAACACCATATATTTT. Translating gives CASSPGQGKWNTIYF. The complete variable domain, with remaining parts taken from reference TRBV18 and TRBJ1-3, reads NAGVMQNPRHLVRRRGQEARLRCSPMKGHSHVYWYRQLPEEGLKFMVYLQKENIIDESGMPKERFSAEFPKEGPSILRIQQVVRGDSAAYFCASSPGQGKWNTIYFGEGSWLTVV.

The genes are TRBV21-1 and TRBJ2-7; the table's TRBD2 call for D was not verified on the DNA. TRBV21-1 represents a pseudogene. This CDR3 is 14 amino acids long. CDR3 sequence (DNA): TGTGCCAGCAGCAAAGTGCCATTTTCTAAGGAGCAGTACTTC. Translating gives CASSKVPFSKEQYF.

J is TRBJ1-5 and V is TRBV19; D possibly corresponds to TRBD1 (6 bases). Trimming pared 4 bases from V and 0 bases from J, leaving 13 bases between. The CDR3 has 16 amino acids. Per germline, CDR1 LNHDA and CDR2 SQIVND (reference sequence). The CDR3 here is CASSTRTAYSNQPQHF. DNA for the CDR3: TGTGCCAGTAGTACCCGGACAGCGTATAGCAATCAGCCCCAGCATTTT.

The V gene is TRBV15, the J gene TRBJ2-1; 10 nucleotides align to TRBD1. The V gene end was trimmed by 9 bases and the J gene end by 7 bases; junction bases not matched to a gene: 3. Germline V gene lookup returns CDR1 LNHNV and CDR2 YYDKDF (reference sequence). The CDR3 is 12 residues long. CDR3 residues: CATRTGGNEQFF. The CDR3, as DNA: TGTGCCACTAGGACAGGGGGAAATGAGCAGTTCTTC.

The gene calls are TRBV4-2 and TRBJ1-2; no clear D. Germline CDR1 is LGHNA and CDR2 is YNFKEQ. V was trimmed by 2 bases and J by 4 bases, leaving 8 bases between them. The CDR3 spans 13 residues. The CDR3 region has the DNA TGTGCCAGCAGCCAACCGCCCAGCTATGGCTACACCTTC. Encoded protein: CASSQPPSYGYTF.

The chain couples TRBV23-1 to TRBJ2-5; 15 bases are shared with TRBD2. Being an ORF, TRBV23-1 has a function that is uncertain. CDR3 length: 21 amino acids. V was pared by 1 base and J by 0 bases, with 12 bases of the junction left unmatched. The CDR3 DNA follows: TGCGCCAGCAGTCAATTGGACGAGGGGACTAGCGGGAGGCCAGACCAAGAGACCCAGTACTTC. Protein sequence: CASSQLDEGTSGRPDQETQYF.

V gene TRBV6-2 or TRBV6-3 combines with J gene TRBJ2-7, with D possibly matching TRBD1 (6 bases). V was clipped by 6 bases and J by 0 bases, with 15 bases between them. Per the germline V gene, CDR1 is MNHEY and CDR2 is SVGEGT. The CDR3 has 15 residues. The CDR3 DNA sequence: TGTGCCAGCAGCTCCCTCGGACAGAGCTCCTACGAGCAGTACTTC. Its translation: CASSSLGQSSYEQYF.

This chain joins TRBV12-5 and TRBJ1-1; 7 bases fit TRBD1. Germline V gene sequence: CDR1 LGHNT, CDR2 FRNRAP. The ends lost 1 base at V and 2 bases at J; junction bases unmatched: 10. There are 17 residues in the CDR3. CDR3: CASGLADPGQINTEAFF. The CDR3 DNA reads as TGTGCTAGTGGTTTGGCCGATCCGGGACAGATTAACACTGAAGCTTTCTTT.

This sequence joins TRBV27 and TRBJ2-3; 7 bases fit TRBD2. This CDR3 spans 13 amino acids. Looked up from germline, CDR1 is MNHEY and CDR2 is SMNVEV (reference sequence). V dropped 7 bases and J dropped 5; count of bases not matched to a gene: 6. DNA of the CDR3: TGTGCCAGCACGACTAGCACCGGAGATACGCAGTATTTT. Its protein is CASTTSTGDTQYF.

J is TRBJ2-2 and V is TRBV13, with TRBD2 identical over 11 bases. Germline V gene sequence: CDR1 PRHDT, CDR2 FYEKMQ (reference sequence). CDR3 length: 20 residues. The junction had 17 bases not matched to a gene; V was cut back by 1 base and J by 7 bases. The CDR3 region has the DNA TGTGCCAGCAGCTTAGCGGTGGTGGGACTAGCGGCAGGCCTCGGCGGGGAGCTGTTTTTT. This encodes CASSLAVVGLAAGLGGELFF.

CDR3 sequence: CASSQSSGDHTSYNEQFF. DNA for the CDR3: TGCGCCAGCAGCCAGTCTAGCGGGGACCATACCTCCTACAATGAGCAGTTCTTC. The chain has TRBV4-1 and TRBJ2-1; 9 bases are shared with TRBD2. The CDR3 has 18 residues. CDR1 and CDR2 from the germline V gene are MGHRA and YSYEKL. Losses at the gene ends were 3 bases for V and 0 bases for J; bases not matched to a gene: 9.

The gene calls are TRBV24-1 and TRBJ1-5; TRBD1 aligns across 8 bases. V lost 4 bases, J lost 0 bases, and 4 bases stayed unmatched. Per the germline V gene, CDR1 is KGHDR and CDR2 is SFDVKD. The CDR3 totals 16 residues. CDR3 nucleotide sequence: TGTGCCACCAGTGACCGGACAGGGACTAGCAATCAGCCCCAGCATTTT. Its protein product is CATSDRTGTSNQPQHF.